The 24 T cell receptor beta chains given below trace back to one sample, sequenced in a study of PD-1 blockade in classical Hodgkin lymphoma (dated by TCRdb to between 2020 and 2021). The protocol used for the library was the immunoSEQ multiplex PCR assay. TCRdb carries this immuneACCESS record with in-frame sequences only. Its versions omit some clonotypes, under half of them owing to an unresolved V gene in the studies checked, with the rest unexplained. This sample gives 40,000 to 65,000 clones in total; 81% of them show up just once. The top ten hold around 17% of the sample. The time point label for this specimen denotes: cycle 1 day 1 (C1D1), immediately before nivolumab initiation. All trial patients had relapsed after autologous stem cell transplantation, with cohorts A, B and C differing in prior brentuximab vedotin exposure. The material sequenced was peripheral blood mononuclear cells (PBMCs), taken at baseline. These receptors all come from a human donor with classical Hodgkin lymphoma.

The V and J genes are TRBV4-3 and TRBJ2-7; 7 bases align to TRBD1. The V segment lost 0 bases and the J segment 3 bases; nucleotides outside the gene matches: 11. CDR3 size: 17 residues. The germline CDR1 and CDR2 sequences are LGHNA and YSLEER. The CDR3 DNA sequence: TGCGCCAGCAGCCAAGACAGGAAAGGGGGCCTTGTCTACGAGCAGTACTTC. Translation gives CASSQDRKGGLVYEQYF.

The chain links TRBV11-3 to TRBJ1-1, with D perhaps matching TRBD1 (6 bases). Germline V gives CDR1 SGHNT, CDR2 YENEEA. This CDR3 spans 14 amino acids. Trimming took off 3 bases at V and 2 bases at J, with 10 bases between the two ends. CDR3 loop: CASSFWTDNTEAFF. DNA for the CDR3: TGTGCCAGCAGCTTCTGGACAGATAACACTGAAGCTTTCTTT.

V and J are TRBV6-5 and TRBJ2-7; D may match TRBD1 or TRBD2 (5 bases each). This CDR3 is 13 amino acids long. Germline lookup yields CDR1 MNHEY and CDR2 SVGAGI. Trimming left V 2 bases short and J 2 bases short, with 7 bases between. Here the CDR3 reads CASSYGGTYEQYF. Here the CDR3 DNA reads TGTGCCAGCAGTTACGGGGGTACCTACGAGCAGTACTTC.

V is TRBV7-8 and J is TRBJ2-7; 7 nucleotides match TRBD1. Germline V gene lookup returns CDR1 SGHVS and CDR2 FQNEAQ. The CDR3 runs 14 residues. Trimming removed 7 bases from V and 3 bases from J; junction bases left unmatched: 9. The CDR3 coding sequence is TGTGCCAGCATCAAGGACAGGAGGAACTACGAGCAGTACTTC. It encodes CASIKDRRNYEQYF.

The chain employs TRBV7-9 and TRBJ1-2; D remains ambiguous. V dropped 1 base and J dropped 5 bases, with 17 bases sitting between them. Per the germline V gene, CDR1 is SEHNR and CDR2 is FQNEAQ (reference sequence). The CDR3 is made up of 16 amino acids. The CDR3 here is CASSLGREHLVYGYTF. The CDR3 DNA reads TGTGCCAGCAGCTTAGGCCGGGAACACCTAGTGTATGGCTACACCTTC.

This clone was seen a handful of times. The chain carries TRBV19 and TRBJ2-3, with unresolved D. The V end lost 7 bases, the J end lost 6 bases, and 14 bases lay between the germline ends. The CDR3 is 13 amino acids. CDR1 and CDR2 (germline): LNHDA, SQIVND (reference sequence). The CDR3 nucleotides are TGTGCCAGTAAAAGGGCAGCCGGGGATACGCAGTATTTT. Its translation: CASKRAAGDTQYF.

CDR3 nucleotides: TGTGCCAGCAGTCCCAGCGGAACCTACAATGAGCAGTTCTTC. Protein sequence: CASSPSGTYNEQFF. The V and J genes are TRBV7-9 and TRBJ2-1; D possibly corresponds to TRBD2 (5 bases). Trimming left V 6 bases short and J 2 bases short, with 11 bases between. Germline V gene sequence: CDR1 SEHNR, CDR2 FQNEAQ (reference sequence). CDR3 length: 14 residues.

This chain connects TRBV11-3 to TRBJ2-1; 8 nucleotides line up with TRBD1. Germline CDR1 is SGHNT and CDR2 is YENEEA. CDR3 length: 16 amino acids. V lost 0 bases to trimming and J lost 5 bases; unmatched junction nucleotides: 6. The CDR3 DNA reads TGTGCCAGCAGCTTAGATAGGACAGGGTCCCACAATGAGCAGTTCTTC. Protein sequence: CASSLDRTGSHNEQFF.

The CDR3 nucleotides are TGCAGCGTTGCCAGGGTAAACACCGGGGAGCTGTTTTTT. This codes for CSVARVNTGELFF. The V and J genes are TRBV29-1 and TRBJ2-2; tentative D call: TRBD1 (5 bases). Per germline, CDR1 SQVTM and CDR2 ANQGSEA. Trimming removed 4 bases from V and 2 bases from J, with 8 bases in between. The CDR3 is 13 residues long.

The chain uses TRBV9 and TRBJ2-1, with TRBD2 identical over 11 bases. Trimming removed 1 base from V and 9 bases from J; junction bases left unmatched: 12. The CDR3 consists of 17 residues. Per the germline V gene, CDR1 is SGDLS and CDR2 is YYNGEE. The DNA of the CDR3 is TGTGCCAGCAGCGTATCCCCTTCCCGAACTAGCGGGAGTGAGCAGTTCTTC. Translated: CASSVSPSRTSGSEQFF. Combining the CDR3 with reference TRBV9 and TRBJ2-1 gives the whole variable domain DSGVTQTPKHLITATGQRVTLRCSPRSGDLSVYWYQQSLDQGLQFLIQYYNGEERAKGNILERFSAQQFPDLHSELNLSSLELGDSALYFCASSVSPSRTSGSEQFFGPGTRLTVL.

The chain carries TRBV19 and TRBJ2-1; TRBD2 agrees at 13 bases. Germline V gene data show CDR1 as LNHDA and CDR2 as SQIVND (reference sequence). Trimming took 5 bases from V and 8 from J; bases not matched to a gene: 3. The CDR3 contains 14 residues. The CDR3 DNA reads as TGTGCCAGTAGTCGACTAGCGGGAGGCGATGAGCAGTTCTTC. Its protein product is CASSRLAGGDEQFF.

The chain joins TRBV2 to TRBJ2-4, with D maybe TRBD2 (5 bases). The germline CDR1 and CDR2 sequences are SNHLY and FYNNEI. V lost 4 bases and J lost 14, with 12 bases in between. The CDR3 is 11 residues long. The DNA of the CDR3 is TGTGCCAGCAGTGTGGACGGGGTCGAGTACTTC. It codes for CASSVDGVEYF.

V is TRBV5-1 and J is TRBJ2-3; 9 bases fit TRBD2. Germline CDR1 reads SGHRS; CDR2 reads YFSETQ. The CDR3 runs to 14 residues. J lost 5 bases, V lost 2 bases, and 3 bases had no gene match. The CDR3 region has the DNA TGCGCCAGCAGCTTAGCGGGAGGAGGAGATACGCAGTATTTT. The encoded protein is CASSLAGGGDTQYF.

This clone was found many times. The chain combines TRBV6-1 with TRBJ2-3; D is perhaps TRBD2 (7 bases). Deletions cut 4 bases from V and 3 bases from J, with 17 bases between. Germline CDR1 is MNHNS and CDR2 is SASEGT. CDR3 length: 16 amino acids. CDR3 in DNA: TGTGCCAGCAGTGCGGGGGGCGGGACTCCGACAGATACGCAGTATTTT. Translation gives CASSAGGGTPTDTQYF.

The chain recombines TRBV7-8 with TRBJ1-5; 7 nucleotides align to TRBD1. Germline V gene lookup returns CDR1 SGHVS and CDR2 FQNEAQ. The CDR3 is 16 amino acids. V trimming: 1 base; J trimming: 4 bases; junction bases outside the gene matches: 7. CDR3 sequence reads: CASSLDHRGGNQPQHF. DNA of the CDR3: TGTGCCAGCAGCTTAGACCACAGGGGAGGAAATCAGCCCCAGCATTTT.

CDR3 DNA sequence: TGTGCCAGCAGCTTAGACTCTGGAAACACCATATATTTT. Amino acid sequence: CASSLDSGNTIYF. The V call is TRBV7-3, the J call TRBJ1-3; no reliable D call. The V gene lost 2 bases and the J gene lost 0 bases, with 2 bases spanning the gap. CDR3 size: 13 residues. CDR1 and CDR2 (germline): SGHTA, FQGTGA.

This CDR3 is CASSLGPRGSGAYNEQFF. CDR3 DNA sequence: TGTGCCAGCAGCTTGGGCCCAAGGGGATCCGGCGCCTACAATGAGCAGTTCTTC. The chain links TRBV5-4 to TRBJ2-1, with TRBD1 as a possible D gene (5 bases). V gave up 0 bases and J gave up 2 bases, with 18 bases separating them. The germline V gene encodes CDR1 SGHNT and CDR2 YYREEE (reference sequence). There are 18 residues in the CDR3. The variable domain in full, with the rest retrieved from reference TRBV5-4 and TRBJ2-1, is ETGVTQSPTHLIKTRGQQVTLRCSSQSGHNTVSWYQQALGQGPQFIFQYYREEENGRGNFPPRFSGLQFPNYSSELNVNALELDDSALYLCASSLGPRGSGAYNEQFFGPGTRLTVL.

The rearrangement links TRBV5-5 to TRBJ1-2; D gene unclear. Per the germline V gene, CDR1 is SGHKS and CDR2 is YYEKEE (reference sequence). CDR3 size: 12 residues. V was trimmed by 0 bases and J by 8 bases, leaving 8 bases between them. The CDR3 DNA follows: TGTGCCAGCAGCTTGGGAGGAAACGGCTACACCTTC. Protein: CASSLGGNGYTF.

The chain links TRBV7-2 to TRBJ2-2; no reliable D call. The CDR3 loop spans 16 amino acids. The germline V gene encodes CDR1 SGHTA and CDR2 FQGNSA. The V end lost 1 base, the J end lost 2 bases, and 11 bases lay between the germline ends. In DNA form, the CDR3 reads TGTGCCAGCAGCTTAGTGGTTGCTGGAAACACCGGGGAGCTGTTTTTT. Its translation: CASSLVVAGNTGELFF.

The rearrangement uses TRBV7-8 and TRBJ1-2; the D gene is possibly TRBD1 (6 bases). Trimming removed 1 base from V and 4 bases from J, with 7 bases in between. The V gene's germline CDR1 is SGHVS and CDR2 FQNEAQ. CDR3 length: 13 amino acids. CDR3 DNA: TGTGCCAGCAGCTTAGGGGGGGCCTATGGCTACACCTTC. Protein product: CASSLGGAYGYTF.

V and J are TRBV5-4 and TRBJ1-1, with a weak D call TRBD1 (5 bases). Germline CDR1 SGHNT, CDR2 YYREEE (reference sequence). Trimming took 7 bases from V and 1 from J, leaving 17 bases between them. This CDR3 spans 15 amino acids. The CDR3 sequence: CASDVGGNRNTEAFF. The CDR3 coding sequence is TGTGCCAGCGATGTGGGGGGGAATAGGAACACTGAAGCTTTCTTT.

The gene calls are TRBV5-5 and TRBJ1-1; D unresolved. V was cut by 4 bases and J by 8 bases, with 9 bases left in between. CDR1 is SGHKS and CDR2 is YYEKEE in the germline V gene (reference sequence). This CDR3 region has 11 residues. The chain's CDR3 is CASSDSYEAFF. CDR3 bases: TGTGCCAGCAGCGATTCCTACGAAGCTTTCTTT.

The rearrangement links TRBV7-6 to TRBJ2-7, with 10 bases aligning to TRBD2. V gave up 5 bases and J gave up 4 bases; unmatched junction bases: 23. Germline lookup yields CDR1 SGHVS and CDR2 FNYEAQ. The CDR3 covers 20 residues. The CDR3 loop is CASSTKRGTTSGIAQYEQYF. CDR3 sequence (DNA): TGTGCCAGCAGCACCAAGCGGGGGACAACTAGCGGGATAGCCCAGTACGAGCAGTACTTC.

The chain uses TRBV7-9 and TRBJ2-3; D unclear. Trimming took 5 bases from V and 0 from J, leaving 9 bases between them. Germline lookup yields CDR1 SEHNR and CDR2 FQNEAQ (reference sequence). The CDR3 sequence is 14 residues long. CDR3 in DNA: TGTGCCAGCAGCGGGATTAAAAGCACAGATACGCAGTATTTT. Amino acid sequence: CASSGIKSTDTQYF. The complete variable domain, with remaining parts taken from reference TRBV7-9 and TRBJ2-3, reads DTGVSQNPRHKITKRGQNVTFRCDPISEHNRLYWYRQTLGQGPEFLTYFQNEAQLEKSRLLSDRFSAERPKGSFSTLEIQRTEQGDSAMYLCASSGIKSTDTQYFGPGTRLTVL.